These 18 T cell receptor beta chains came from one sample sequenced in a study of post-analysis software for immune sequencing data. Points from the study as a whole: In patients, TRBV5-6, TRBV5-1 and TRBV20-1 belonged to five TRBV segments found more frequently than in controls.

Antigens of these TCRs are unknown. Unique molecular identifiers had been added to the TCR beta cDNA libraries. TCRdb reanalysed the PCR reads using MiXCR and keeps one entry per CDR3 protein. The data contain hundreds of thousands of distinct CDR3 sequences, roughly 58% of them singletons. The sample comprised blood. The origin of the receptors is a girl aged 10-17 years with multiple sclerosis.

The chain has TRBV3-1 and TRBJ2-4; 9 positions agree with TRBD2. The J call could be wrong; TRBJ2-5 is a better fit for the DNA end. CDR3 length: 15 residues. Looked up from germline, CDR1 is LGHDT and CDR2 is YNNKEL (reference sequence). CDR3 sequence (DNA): TGTGCCAGCAGCCAGGCCGCGGGAGGGCTGGAGACCCAGTACTTC. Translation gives CASSQAAGGLETQYF.

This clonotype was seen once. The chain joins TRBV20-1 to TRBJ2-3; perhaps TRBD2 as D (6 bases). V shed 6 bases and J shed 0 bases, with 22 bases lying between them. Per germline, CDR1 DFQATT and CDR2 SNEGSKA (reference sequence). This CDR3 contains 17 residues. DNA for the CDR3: TGCAGTGCCGTCGCGGGACTCCAAAAAACTAGCACAGATACGCAGTATTTT. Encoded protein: CSAVAGLQKTSTDTQYF.

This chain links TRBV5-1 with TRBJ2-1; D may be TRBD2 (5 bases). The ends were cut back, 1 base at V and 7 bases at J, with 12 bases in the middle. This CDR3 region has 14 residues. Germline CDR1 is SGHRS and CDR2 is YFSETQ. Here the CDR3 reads CASSLSRDRNEQFF. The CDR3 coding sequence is TGCGCCAGCAGCTTGTCCCGGGATCGGAATGAGCAGTTCTTC. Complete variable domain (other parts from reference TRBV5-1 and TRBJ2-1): KAGVTQTPRYLIKTRGQQVTLSCSPISGHRSVSWYQQTPGQGLQFLFEYFSETQRNKGNFPGRFSGRQFSNSRSEMNVSTLELGDSALYLCASSLSRDRNEQFFGPGTRLTVL.

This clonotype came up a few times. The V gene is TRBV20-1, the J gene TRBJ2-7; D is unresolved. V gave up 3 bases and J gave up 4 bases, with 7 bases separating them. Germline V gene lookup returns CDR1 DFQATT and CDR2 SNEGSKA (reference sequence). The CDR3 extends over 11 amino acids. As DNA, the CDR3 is TGCAGTGCTAGTAGGCTTTACGAGCAGTACTTC. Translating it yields CSASRLYEQYF.

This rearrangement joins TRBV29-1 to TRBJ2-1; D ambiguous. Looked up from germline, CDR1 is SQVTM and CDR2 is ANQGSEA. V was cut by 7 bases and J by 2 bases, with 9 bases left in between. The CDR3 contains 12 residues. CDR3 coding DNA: TGCAGCGGGGCGGTCGCCTACAATGAGCAGTTCTTC. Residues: CSGAVAYNEQFF.

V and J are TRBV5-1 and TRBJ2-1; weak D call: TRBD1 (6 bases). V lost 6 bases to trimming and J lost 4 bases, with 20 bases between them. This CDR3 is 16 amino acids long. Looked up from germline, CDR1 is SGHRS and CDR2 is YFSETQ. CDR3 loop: CASTKPSGTQYNEQFF. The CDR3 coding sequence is TGCGCCAGCACCAAACCCTCCGGGACACAATACAATGAGCAGTTCTTC. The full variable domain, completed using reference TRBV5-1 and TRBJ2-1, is KAGVTQTPRYLIKTRGQQVTLSCSPISGHRSVSWYQQTPGQGLQFLFEYFSETQRNKGNFPGRFSGRQFSNSRSEMNVSTLELGDSALYLCASTKPSGTQYNEQFFGPGTRLTVL.

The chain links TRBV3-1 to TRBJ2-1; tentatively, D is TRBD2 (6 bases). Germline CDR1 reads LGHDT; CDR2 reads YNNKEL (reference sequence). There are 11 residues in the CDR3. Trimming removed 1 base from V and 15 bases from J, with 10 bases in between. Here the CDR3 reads CASSQGEVAFF. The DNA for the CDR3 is TGTGCCAGCAGCCAAGGGGAGGTCGCGTTCTTC.

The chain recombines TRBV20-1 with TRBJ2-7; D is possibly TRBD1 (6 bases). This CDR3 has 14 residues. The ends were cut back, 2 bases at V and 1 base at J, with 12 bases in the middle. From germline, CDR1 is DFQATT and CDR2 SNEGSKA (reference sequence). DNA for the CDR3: TGCAGTGCTAGAAAGGACAGAGCTTCCTACGAGCAGTACTTC. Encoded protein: CSARKDRASYEQYF.

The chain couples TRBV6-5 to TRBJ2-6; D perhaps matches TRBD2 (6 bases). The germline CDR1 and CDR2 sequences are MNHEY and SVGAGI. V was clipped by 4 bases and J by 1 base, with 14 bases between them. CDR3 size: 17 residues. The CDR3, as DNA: TGTGCCAGCAGTTCAACCGGGACTGCATCTGGGGCCAACGTCCTGACTTTC. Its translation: CASSSTGTASGANVLTF.

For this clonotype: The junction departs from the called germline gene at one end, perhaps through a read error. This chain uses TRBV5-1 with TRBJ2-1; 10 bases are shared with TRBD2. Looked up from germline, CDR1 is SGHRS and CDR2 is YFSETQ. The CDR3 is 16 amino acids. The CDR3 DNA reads TGCGCCAACAGCGAGGAGCGGGGGGGCCTTGACAATGAGCAGTTCTTC. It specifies CANSEERGGLDNEQFF.

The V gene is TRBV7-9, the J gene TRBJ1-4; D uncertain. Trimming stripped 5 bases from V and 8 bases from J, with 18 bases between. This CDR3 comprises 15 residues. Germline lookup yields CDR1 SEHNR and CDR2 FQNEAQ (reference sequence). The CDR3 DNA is TGTGCCAGCAGCCCCGAACTGGAAGGAGGCGAAAAACTGTTTTTT. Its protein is CASSPELEGGEKLFF.

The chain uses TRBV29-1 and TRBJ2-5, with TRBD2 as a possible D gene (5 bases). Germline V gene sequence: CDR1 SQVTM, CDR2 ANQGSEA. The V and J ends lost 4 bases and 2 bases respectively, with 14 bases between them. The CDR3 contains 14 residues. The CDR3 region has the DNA TGCAGCGTTGGCGGTCGGGGTACACAAGAGACCCAGTACTTC. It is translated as CSVGGRGTQETQYF. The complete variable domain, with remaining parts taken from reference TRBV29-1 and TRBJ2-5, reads SAVISQKPSRDICQRGTSLTIQCQVDSQVTMMFWYRQQPGQSLTLIATANQGSEATYESGFVIDKFPISRPNLTFSTLTVSNMSPEDSSIYLCSVGGRGTQETQYFGPGTRLLVL.

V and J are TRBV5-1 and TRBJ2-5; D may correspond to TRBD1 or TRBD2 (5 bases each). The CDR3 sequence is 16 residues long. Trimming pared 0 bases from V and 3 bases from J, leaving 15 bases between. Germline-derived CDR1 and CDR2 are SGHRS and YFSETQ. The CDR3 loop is CASSLEGTDLKETQYF. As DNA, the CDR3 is TGCGCCAGCAGCTTGGAGGGGACCGACTTGAAAGAGACCCAGTACTTC.

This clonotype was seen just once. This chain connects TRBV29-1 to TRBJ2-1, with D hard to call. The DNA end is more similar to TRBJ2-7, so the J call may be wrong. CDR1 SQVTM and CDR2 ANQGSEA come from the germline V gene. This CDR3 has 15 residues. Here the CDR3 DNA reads TGCAGCGTTGAAGGGCAGATAGCCTCCTACAATGAGCAGTACTTC. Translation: CSVEGQIASYNEQYF.

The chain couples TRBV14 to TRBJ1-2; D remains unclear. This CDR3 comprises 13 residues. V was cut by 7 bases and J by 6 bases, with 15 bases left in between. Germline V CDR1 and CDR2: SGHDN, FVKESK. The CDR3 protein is CASTDRRGHGYTF. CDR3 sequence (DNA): TGTGCCAGCACCGATCGTCGAGGGCATGGCTACACCTTC.

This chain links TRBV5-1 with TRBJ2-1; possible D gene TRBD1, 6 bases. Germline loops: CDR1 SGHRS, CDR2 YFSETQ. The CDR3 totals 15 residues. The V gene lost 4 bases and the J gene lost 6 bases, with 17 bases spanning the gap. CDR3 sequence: CASSPPRTAGNEQFF. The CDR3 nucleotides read TGCGCCAGCAGCCCACCACGGACAGCTGGCAATGAGCAGTTCTTC.

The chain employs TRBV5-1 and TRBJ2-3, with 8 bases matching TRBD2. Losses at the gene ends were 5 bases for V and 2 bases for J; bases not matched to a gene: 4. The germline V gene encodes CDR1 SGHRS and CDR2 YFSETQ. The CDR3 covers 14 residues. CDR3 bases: TGCGCCAGCAGGAAGCGGGGGAACACAGATACGCAGTATTTT. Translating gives CASRKRGNTDTQYF.

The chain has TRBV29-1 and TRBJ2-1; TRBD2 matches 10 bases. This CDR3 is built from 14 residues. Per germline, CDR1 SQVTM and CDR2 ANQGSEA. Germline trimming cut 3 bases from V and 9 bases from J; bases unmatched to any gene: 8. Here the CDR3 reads CSVDVLAGEGEQFF. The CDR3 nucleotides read TGCAGCGTTGATGTGCTAGCGGGGGAGGGTGAGCAGTTCTTC.